This is a list of T cell receptor beta chains from one sample in a study of blood T cell repertoires in COVID-19. Only in-frame clones appear in the TCRdb table, and some are missing; sequencing was by immunoSEQ multiplex PCR. The data hold approximately 470,000 clones, with around 85% observed a single time. Material: peripheral blood. These receptors were obtained from a human donor in a cohort sampled during active COVID-19. Both conserved end residues are part of each CDR3.

V	J	CDR3
TRBV7-8	TRBJ1-3	CASSLRTSSKGKSSGNTIYF
TRBV6-4	TRBJ1-5	CASSEEGDQPQHF
TRBV3-1/TRBV3-2	TRBJ2-1	CASSQTEGGEQFF
TRBV11-3	TRBJ2-1	CASSPEAVSYNEQFF
TRBV20-1	TRBJ2-5	CSARDRGTQYF
TRBV7-8	TRBJ2-7	CASSFRTSGIEQYF
TRBV7-9	TRBJ2-5	CASSLVVETQYF
TRBV19	TRBJ1-2	CASSIGLRTEDGYTF
TRBV7-8	TRBJ2-7	CASSLIGGEQYF
TRBV7-9	TRBJ2-5	CASSSKGLPLQETQYF
TRBV2	TRBJ2-7	CASSVYRVSSYEQYF
TRBV5-1	TRBJ2-5	CASQTQPGLRYQETQYF
TRBV9	TRBJ1-3	CASSVRRDYSGNTIYF
TRBV28	TRBJ1-2	CASRVPLGGYGYTF
TRBV2	TRBJ2-3	CASSEGGPSTDTQYF
TRBV19	TRBJ2-2	CASNGRNTGELFF
TRBV3-1/TRBV3-2	TRBJ1-4	CASSRREGNTNEKLFF
TRBV5-1	TRBJ2-5	CASSLNSGDQETQYF
TRBV28	TRBJ1-1	CASSLLTGGANTEAFF
TRBV27	TRBJ1-5	CASRKTTGLSGASNQPQHF
TRBV9	TRBJ2-7	CASSGPAGVAYEQYF
TRBV7-2	TRBJ2-1	CASSLVPGGDEQFF
TRBV14	TRBJ2-5	CASSQILAGLIQETQYF
TRBV5-4	TRBJ2-5	CASSWMDTQETQYF
TRBV19	TRBJ1-5	CASSLRRRGVPQHF
TRBV2	TRBJ2-5	CASRDSRIQETQYF
TRBV11-1	TRBJ2-3	CASSLIGLLTDTQYF
TRBV6-2/TRBV6-3	TRBJ2-1	CASSYAGGTGNEQFF
TRBV5-6	NA	CASTTDRRYEQYF
TRBV7-9	TRBJ2-3	CASSLGGQFSTDTQYF
TRBV11-3	TRBJ2-3	CASSLDRLAGDTQYF
TRBV30	TRBJ1-5	CAWSVRTGQQPQHF
TRBV27	TRBJ1-4	CASSSLQGVNEKLFF
TRBV3-1/TRBV3-2	TRBJ2-2	CASSLRIAGTGELFF
TRBV7-8	TRBJ2-2	CASSWTPGTRMAGELFF
TRBV5-4	TRBJ2-7	CASSLAPGDEQYF
TRBV19	TRBJ2-7	CASSPRGTYEQYF
TRBV11-3	TRBJ1-1	CASSLEGGTEAFF
TRBV5-1	TRBJ2-3	CASSLTRVGGDTQYF
TRBV28	TRBJ1-3	CASSLYRGSGNTIYF
TRBV27	TRBJ2-3	CASSLGAGSTDTQYF
TRBV19	TRBJ2-2	CASSRELAANTGELFF
TRBV23-1	TRBJ2-4	CASSQKCSSISSGSLGKNIQYF
TRBV18	TRBJ1-2	CASSPTANYGYTF
TRBV10-2	TRBJ2-1	CASSESGTGGIDEQFF
TRBV30	TRBJ1-5	CAWRPPPSLSGSNQPQHF
TRBV19	TRBJ2-1	CASSIISSGTIYNEQFF
TRBV30	TRBJ1-3	CAWSVTVTGNTIYF
TRBV7-3	TRBJ1-2	CASSLIRGYGYTF
TRBV25-1	TRBJ2-1	CASSKGLAGIAYNEQFF
TRBV6-6	TRBJ2-1	CASSTLAGGYNEQFF